The rows below give T cell receptor beta chains drawn from one sample of a study of T cell responses to AZD1222 COVID-19 vaccine. Sequencing used immunoSEQ multiplex PCR; TCRdb keeps in-frame clones, though not all of them. The table has more than 95,000 clones, roughly 91% seen once. The source was peripheral blood, collected on day 0 of MenACWY control vaccination. The receptors were gathered from an adult in good health. Both conserved end residues are part of each CDR3. A D gene is named only where the DNA matches it firmly. Size is stated for part of the rows, as once, few or many counts, or as a class when the clone is expanded.

cdr3_aa cdr3_nt v_call clone_size j_call cdr3_length d_call
CSPIEAFF TGCAGTCCAATTGAAGCTTTCTTT TRBV20-1 once TRBJ1-1 8 -
CASSLAMGDTGELFF TGCGCCAGCAGCTTGGCGATGGGGGACACCGGGGAGCTGTTTTTT TRBV5-1 - TRBJ2-2 15 -
CASSSGGVTEAFF TGTGCCAGCAGCTCCGGTGGAGTCACTGAAGCTTTCTTT TRBV7-9 once TRBJ1-1 13 -
CASGGAPRETQYF TGTGCCAGCGGAGGGGCACCCCGAGAGACCCAGTACTTC TRBV5-4 - TRBJ2-5 13 -
CASSSRQANNSPLHF TGTGCCAGTAGTTCACGACAGGCGAATAATTCACCCCTCCACTTT TRBV19 - TRBJ1-6 15 -
CASSQPGQRRDYGYTF TGCGCCAGCAGCCAACCGGGACAGAGACGGGACTATGGCTACACCTTC TRBV4-1 - TRBJ1-2 16 TRBD1
CASSQAHRGSTTRGWETQYF TGCGCCAGCAGCCAAGCTCATCGGGGTTCCACTACCCGGGGGTGGGAGACCCAGTACTTC TRBV4-1 - TRBJ2-5 20 -
CASSQVMTNEKLFF TGTGCCAGCAGCCAAGTCATGACTAATGAAAAACTGTTTTTT TRBV14 - TRBJ1-4 14 -
CASSWWESGWTF TGTGCCAGCAGCTGGTGGGAATCAGGCTGGACCTTC TRBV5-4 - TRBJ1-2 12 -
CASSQDWMNTEAFF TGTGCCAGCTCACAGGATTGGATGAACACTGAAGCTTTCTTT TRBV18 - TRBJ1-1 14 -
CASSPSTTATNEKLFF TGTGCCAGCTCACCAAGTACTACGGCAACTAATGAAAAACTGTTTTTT TRBV18 - TRBJ1-4 16 -
CASSQDYFGRSGIQETQYF TGTGCCAGCAGCCAAGATTATTTCGGGAGATCCGGGATACAAGAGACCCAGTACTTC TRBV4-2 - TRBJ2-5 19 -
CASSLGRTQRAFF TGTGCCAGCAGTTTGGGCAGGACCCAACGGGCTTTCTTT TRBV12-3/TRBV12-4 - TRBJ1-1 13 -
CSVMDRQQETQYF TGCAGCGTGATGGACAGACAACAAGAGACCCAGTACTTC TRBV29-1 - TRBJ2-5 13 -
CAWSGGQGAYGYTF TGTGCCTGGAGTGGGGGACAGGGGGCCTATGGCTACACCTTC TRBV30 - TRBJ1-2 14 TRBD1
CASSPGTGSRTGELFF TGTGCCAGCAGCCCCGGGACAGGGAGTCGCACCGGGGAGCTGTTTTTT TRBV7-9 - TRBJ2-2 16 TRBD1
CASMGGGEDRNTEAFF TGTGCCAGCATGGGGGGAGGGGAAGATAGGAACACTGAAGCTTTCTTT TRBV28 - TRBJ1-1 16 -
CASHSGGETQYF TGCGCCAGCCATAGCGGGGGTGAGACCCAGTACTTC TRBV10-2 few TRBJ2-5 12 TRBD2
CASSLRLAGGSIDTQYF TGTGCCAGCAGCCTTCGACTAGCGGGCGGAAGTATAGATACGCAGTATTTT TRBV3-1/TRBV3-2 few TRBJ2-3 17 TRBD2
CASSEFLSAEAFF TGTGCCAGCAGCGAATTTCTAAGCGCTGAAGCTTTCTTT TRBV7-8 - TRBJ1-1 13 -
CASKLSSGANVLTF TGTGCCAGCAAACTTAGCTCTGGGGCCAACGTCCTGACTTTC TRBV6-5 - TRBJ2-6 14 -
CASSFWLFGSQETLTQYF TGTGCCAGCAGCTTTTGGCTATTTGGTTCTCAGGAAACGTTAACCCAGTACTTC TRBV5-4 few TRBJ2-5 18 -
CASSGTSGTNTDTQYF TGTGCCAGCAGTGGGACTAGCGGGACCAACACAGATACGCAGTATTTT TRBV25-1 - TRBJ2-3 16 TRBD2
CASSFPPRGEQYF TGTGCCAGCAGTTTTCCCCCCCGGGGCGAGCAGTACTTC TRBV28 - TRBJ2-7 13 -
CASSSTQTGTQYF TGTGCCAGCAGCTCGACTCAGACCGGGACCCAGTACTTC TRBV7-9 - TRBJ2-5 13 -
CASSYYTGDYGYTF TGTGCCAGCAGCTACTACACAGGGGACTATGGCTACACCTTC TRBV13 - TRBJ1-2 14 TRBD1
CASSHGDVTEAFF TGTGCCAGCAGCCACGGGGACGTTACCGAAGCTTTCTTT TRBV14 - TRBJ1-1 13 -
CASSLRGLADYTGELFF TGTGCCAGCAGCCTGCGGGGACTAGCGGATTACACCGGGGAGCTGTTTTTT TRBV3-1/TRBV3-2 - TRBJ2-2 17 TRBD2
CASSHLGQAGNTIYF TGTGCCAGCAGCCATCTTGGGCAAGCTGGAAACACCATATATTTT TRBV14 - TRBJ1-3 15 -
CASSLGQGYSPLHF TGTGCCAGCAGTCTAGGACAGGGTTATTCACCCCTCCACTTT TRBV28 - TRBJ1-6 14 TRBD1
CAWSAGGGYTF TGTGCCTGGAGCGCCGGGGGTGGCTACACCTTC TRBV30 few TRBJ1-2 11 -
CASSPTFLPTDTQYF TGTGCCAGCTCGCCCACCTTTCTTCCCACAGATACGCAGTATTTT TRBV18 - TRBJ2-3 15 -
CASSGQEGSPLHF TGTGCCAGCAGCGGACAAGAAGGTTCACCCCTCCACTTT TRBV6-4 once TRBJ1-6 13 -
CASSFPGGVEELFF TGTGCCAGCAGCTTCCCGGGGGGGGTCGAAGAACTGTTTTTT TRBV7-6 once TRBJ1-4 14 -
CASSYALPSGTEAFF TGTGCCAGCAGTTACGCCCTTCCCTCCGGCACTGAAGCTTTCTTT TRBV6-2/TRBV6-3 - TRBJ1-1 15 -
CASRSNEKLFF TGTGCCAGCAGGTCTAATGAAAAACTGTTTTTT TRBV4-2 - TRBJ1-4 11 -
CATSQGNYGYTF TGTGCCACCAGTCAGGGAAACTATGGCTACACCTTC TRBV15 - TRBJ1-2 12 -
CASSYTTEGQTQYF TGTGCCAGCAGTTATACGACCGAGGGACAGACCCAGTACTTC TRBV6-2/TRBV6-3 - TRBJ2-5 14 -
CASSQDGERTGPRGRKLFF TGTGCCAGCAGCCAAGATGGAGAGCGTACAGGCCCGCGGGGAAGAAAACTGTTTTTT TRBV14 - TRBJ1-4 19 -